One sample yielded the 5 T cell receptor beta chains listed below, sequenced in a study of T cells in Graves' hyperthyroidism and ophthalmopathy. The TCR beta CDR3 regions underwent amplification using RNA transcripts as the source. The study used the HTBI primer set for a first-round RT-PCR of the TCR CDR3. TCRdb reanalysed the multiplex PCR reads using MiXCR and keeps one entry per CDR3 protein. The sample includes some 720,000 distinct CDR3 sequences, 16% of them seen just once. The material sequenced was blood. The receptor source for this set is a man aged 18 to 29 with Graves' hyperthyroidism.

This clonotype was counted ten times or more. This chain uses TRBV12-3 or TRBV12-4 with TRBJ2-5, with 10 bases identical to TRBD2. The CDR3 extends over 17 amino acids. Trimming took 7 bases from V and 4 from J; bases not matched to a gene: 15. CDR3 region: CASTLGVAGGLGETQYF. CDR3 nucleotide sequence: TGTGCCAGCACCCTCGGGGTAGCGGGAGGTTTGGGAGAGACCCAGTACTTC.

Many counts were recorded for this clonotype. The rearrangement links TRBV30 to TRBJ1-1, with D tentatively TRBD1 (5 bases). Trimming removed 5 bases at V and 0 bases at J, with 10 bases between. Germline V gene lookup returns CDR1 GTSNPN and CDR2 SVGIG (reference sequence). The CDR3 totals 13 residues. The CDR3 DNA reads as TGTGCCTGGGGGACTTCCATGAACACTGAAGCTTTCTTT. Translation: CAWGTSMNTEAFF.

This clonotype was recorded a few times. V is TRBV18 and J is TRBJ2-2; no clear D. Germline CDR1 and CDR2: KGHSH and LQKENI. This CDR3 spans 15 amino acids. Trimming pared 5 bases from V and 0 bases from J, leaving 10 bases between. The DNA of the CDR3 is TGTGCCAGCTCAGGGTTTACAACGAACACCGGGGAGCTGTTTTTT. It encodes CASSGFTTNTGELFF.

V gene TRBV28 combines with J gene TRBJ2-6, with D uncertain. Germline V gene data show CDR1 as MDHEN and CDR2 as SYDVKM. The CDR3 consists of 14 residues. Trimming shortened V by 9 bases and J by 0 bases, and 9 bases separated the two germline ends. CDR3 amino acids: CARHSNSGANVLTF. The DNA for the CDR3 is TGTGCCAGACACAGTAACTCTGGGGCCAACGTCCTGACTTTC.

Comments on this clonotype: A much larger clone lies one base from this, so it may be a read error. The chain couples TRBV20-1 to TRBJ2-7; 12 nucleotides agree with TRBD2. The germline V gene has CDR1 DFQATT and CDR2 SNEGSKA (reference sequence). The CDR3 consists of 16 residues. The CDR3 sequence: CSARVASGRGLDEQCF. The CDR3 DNA reads as TGCAGTGCTAGAGTGGCTAGCGGGAGGGGTCTGGACGAGCAGTGCTTC.